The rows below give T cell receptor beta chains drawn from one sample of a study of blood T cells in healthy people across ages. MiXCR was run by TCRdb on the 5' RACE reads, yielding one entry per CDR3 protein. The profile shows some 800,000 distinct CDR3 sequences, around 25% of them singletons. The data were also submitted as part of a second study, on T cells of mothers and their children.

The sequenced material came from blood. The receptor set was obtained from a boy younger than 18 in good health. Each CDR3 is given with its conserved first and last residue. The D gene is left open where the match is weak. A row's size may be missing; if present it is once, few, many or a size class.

TGTGCCAGCAGTTTATCGGGAGATTACGAGCAGTACTTC	CASSLSGDYEQYF	-	TRBV27	many	TRBJ2-7
TGTGCCAGCCAAGGACAGTTCATGAACACTGAAGCTTTCTTT	CASQGQFMNTEAFF	-	TRBV14	-	TRBJ1-1
TGTGCCAGCACCTTAGTGTGGCGGGGGTTCACAGATACGCAGTATTTT	CASTLVWRGFTDTQYF	TRBD2	TRBV7-6	-	TRBJ2-3
TGCAGTGCTCCTGGACAGCAAAGAGCCTACGAGCAGTACTTC	CSAPGQQRAYEQYF	-	TRBV20-1	once	TRBJ2-7
TGTGCCAGCAGCTTAGAGGGGGGCGCGGGTCAGCCCCAGCATTTT	CASSLEGGAGQPQHF	-	TRBV7-2	few	TRBJ1-5
TGTGCCAGCAGCCCGGACAGCCGAAGATCCTACGAGCAGTACTTC	CASSPDSRRSYEQYF	-	TRBV13	few	TRBJ2-7
TGCGCCAGCAGCCAAGAGGCGGATTTGAACACTGAAGCTTTCTTT	CASSQEADLNTEAFF	-	TRBV4-3	-	TRBJ1-1
TGCGCCAGCAGCTCGAACCCCGGGACAGAAAACAATGAGCAGTTCTTC	CASSSNPGTENNEQFF	TRBD1	TRBV5-1	many	TRBJ2-1
TGCAGTGCGAGGGGACGGGGGGTTAGCAATCAGCCCCAGCATTTT	CSARGRGVSNQPQHF	-	TRBV20-1	few	TRBJ1-5
TGTGCCAGCAACGAACTGGGGCCCGGGGACACCGGGGAGCTGTTTTTT	CASNELGPGDTGELFF	-	TRBV7-3	-	TRBJ2-2
TGTGCCAGCAGTTTCAATTTCGGTAACCACCAGAGCCTAAACACCGGGGAGCTGTTTTTT	CASSFNFGNHQSLNTGELFF	-	TRBV27	few	TRBJ2-2
TGTGCCAGCTCACCAGCCGGGACGGCCTACGAGCAGTACTTC	CASSPAGTAYEQYF	-	TRBV18	-	TRBJ2-7
TGCGCCAGCAGCTTGGTTGTGGGCCCCACAGATACGCAGTATTTT	CASSLVVGPTDTQYF	-	TRBV5-1	few	TRBJ2-3
TGTGCCAGCAGTTTATTCCGGACAGGGTTGGGAGAGCAGTACTTC	CASSLFRTGLGEQYF	TRBD1	TRBV28	few	TRBJ2-7
TGTGCCAGCTCAACCGCCAAGACAGGATACACTGAAGCTTTCTTT	CASSTAKTGYTEAFF	-	TRBV18	few	TRBJ1-1
TGTGCCGGCAGTGGGACAGGAGGAAAGCAGTTCTTC	CAGSGTGGKQFF	TRBD1	TRBV2	few	TRBJ2-1
TGTGCCTGGAGCTCGGGAGGGGGCGGCGATACGCAGTATTTT	CAWSSGGGGDTQYF	-	TRBV30	-	TRBJ2-3
TGTGCCAGCAGTCCTTCTTTTCCCGAGACCCAGTACTTC	CASSPSFPETQYF	-	TRBV28	-	TRBJ2-5
TGCAGTGCTAGAGATCTTGCGGGGGACTCCTACGAGCAGTACTTC	CSARDLAGDSYEQYF	TRBD2	TRBV20-1	few	TRBJ2-7
TGTGCCAGCAGCTTCGATCTATCGGGTGGCTACACCTTC	CASSFDLSGGYTF	-	TRBV11-2	-	TRBJ1-2
TGTGCCAGCAGTTTAGGTGGAAATGGTGTTGGGGAGACCCAGTACTTC	CASSLGGNGVGETQYF	-	TRBV28	-	TRBJ2-5